This is a list of T cell receptor beta chains from one sample in a study of blood T cell repertoires in COVID-19. TCRdb keeps only in-frame clones here, not all; method: immunoSEQ multiplex PCR. The data show approximately 180,000 clones, 88% seen once. Sample: peripheral blood. Receptors originate from a human donor in a cohort sampled during active COVID-19. The CDR3 runs from the conserved cysteine through the conserved F or W. The order of the fields is D gene, V gene, clone size, J gene, CDR3 DNA, CDR3 protein. A D gene is named only where the DNA matches it firmly. Size is omitted from some rows. Given values are once, few, many or a class for expanded clones.

>.|TRBV6-2/TRBV6-3|.|TRBJ1-2
TGTGCCAGCAGTTACGATAGCAGGGCCTATGGCTACACCTTC
CASSYDSRAYGYTF
>.|TRBV6-2/TRBV6-3|.|TRBJ1-2
TGTGCCAGCAGCAAAGTGACAGACCAGTATGGCTACACCTTC
CASSKVTDQYGYTF
>.|TRBV13|few|TRBJ2-3
TGTGCCAGCAGCTTAGGCCGTAGCTTGAGCACAGATACGCAGTATTTT
CASSLGRSLSTDTQYF
>.|TRBV5-6|.|TRBJ2-3
TGTGCCAGCAGCCCGCAGGGTCCCGATACGCAGTATTTT
CASSPQGPDTQYF
>TRBD1|TRBV19|.|TRBJ1-5
TGTGCCAGTAGCCTGACAGGGGGCGATCAGCCCCAGCATTTT
CASSLTGGDQPQHF
>TRBD1|TRBV5-1|.|TRBJ2-7
TGCGCCAGCAGCCCGGCCGGGACAGGGACCCCCTACGAGCAGTACTTC
CASSPAGTGTPYEQYF
>TRBD1|TRBV10-2|.|TRBJ2-7
TGCGCCACAAAAGGACAGGGCAAGGGCTACGAGCAGTACTTC
CATKGQGKGYEQYF
>.|TRBV6-6|.|TRBJ2-6
TGTGCCAGCAGGCCTTTCGGAGGTTTTGGGGCCAACGTCCTGACTTTC
CASRPFGGFGANVLTF
>.|TRBV19|once|TRBJ1-2
TGTGCCAGTAGTATCGGCAGGGGCTATGGCTACACCTTC
CASSIGRGYGYTF
>.|TRBV10-3|.|TRBJ2-1
TGTGCCACCCTCGCTAGCTCCTACAATGAGCAGTTCTTC
CATLASSYNEQFF